The 25 T cell receptor beta chains given below trace back to one sample, sequenced in a study of blood T cell repertoires in COVID-19. Generated by immunoSEQ multiplex PCR, the TCRdb table keeps only in-frame clones and is missing some. This table has 350,000 to 400,000 clones, around 90% appearing once. The sample taken for sequencing was peripheral blood. All receptors come from a man younger than 35 with active or convalescent COVID-19.

The chain combines TRBV5-1 with TRBJ1-6; D gene ambiguous. Trimming stripped 4 bases from V and 0 bases from J, with 8 bases between. The CDR3 is 15 residues long. Germline values: CDR1 SGHRS, CDR2 YFSETQ. CDR3 DNA: TGCGCCAGCAGCCAACTGAGCTCCTATAATTCACCCCTCCACTTT. Protein product: CASSQLSSYNSPLHF. Based on the CDR3 plus reference TRBV5-1 and TRBJ1-6, the full variable domain is KAGVTQTPRYLIKTRGQQVTLSCSPISGHRSVSWYQQTPGQGLQFLFEYFSETQRNKGNFPGRFSGRQFSNSRSEMNVSTLELGDSALYLCASSQLSSYNSPLHFGNGTRLTVT.

CDR3 coding DNA: TGTGCCAGCAGTGAGGCTAGCGGGGAGAATGAGCAGTTCTTC. Protein: CASSEASGENEQFF. The V call is TRBV2, the J call TRBJ2-1; 9 bases agree with TRBD2. The CDR3 runs to 14 residues. V shed 3 bases, J shed 7 bases, and the junction held 4 bases outside the gene matches. Germline CDR1 and CDR2: SNHLY and FYNNEI.

This rearrangement joins TRBV19 to TRBJ2-1; possible D gene TRBD1, 6 bases. CDR1 LNHDA and CDR2 SQIVND come from the germline V gene (reference sequence). The CDR3 consists of 14 residues. Trimming took off 8 bases at V and 1 base at J, with 12 bases between the two ends. The CDR3 region is CASGQGSSYNEQFF. For the CDR3, the DNA is TGTGCCAGTGGCCAGGGGTCGTCCTACAATGAGCAGTTCTTC.

The V and J genes are TRBV7-9 and TRBJ1-2, with 8 bases that match TRBD1. The CDR3 has 14 residues. The germline V gene encodes CDR1 SEHNR and CDR2 FQNEAQ (reference sequence). Losses at the gene ends were 5 bases for V and 8 bases for J; bases not matched to a gene: 10. The CDR3 is CASSHRTGLAGYTF. CDR3 sequence (DNA): TGTGCCAGCAGCCACCGGACAGGGCTCGCCGGCTACACCTTC. Supplemented by reference TRBV7-9 and TRBJ1-2, the full variable domain reads DTGVSQNPRHKITKRGQNVTFRCDPISEHNRLYWYRQTLGQGPEFLTYFQNEAQLEKSRLLSDRFSAERPKGSFSTLEIQRTEQGDSAMYLCASSHRTGLAGYTFGSGTRLTVV.

This clone is labeled medium-sized (0.01 to 0.1%). V and J are TRBV6-2 or TRBV6-3 and TRBJ2-5; 15 bases map to TRBD2. The CDR3 has 15 amino acids. Losses at the gene ends were 4 bases for V and 4 bases for J; bases not matched to a gene: 1. Germline CDR1 reads MNHEY; CDR2 reads SVGEGT. The DNA of the CDR3 is TGTGCCAGCAGTTGGACTAGCGGGGGGGCAGAGACCCAGTACTTC. It codes for CASSWTSGGAETQYF.

V and J are TRBV27 and TRBJ2-1; 8 positions agree with TRBD2. With V trimmed by 3 bases and J by 2 bases, 0 bases remained unmatched. Germline-derived CDR1 and CDR2 are MNHEY and SMNVEV (reference sequence). The CDR3 contains 14 residues. CDR3 nucleotides: TGTGCCAGCAGTTTCGGGGGGGCCTACAATGAGCAGTTCTTC. This translates into CASSFGGAYNEQFF.

This clone was observed a handful of times. The chain recombines TRBV7-8 with TRBJ2-2; D is unresolved. This CDR3 comprises 14 residues. Germline V gives CDR1 SGHVS, CDR2 FQNEAQ. The V end was cut by 5 bases, the J end by 2 bases, with 9 bases between. CDR3 coding DNA: TGTGCCAGCAGCCCACCTAGAAACACCGGGGAGCTGTTTTTT. It specifies CASSPPRNTGELFF.

The CDR3 here is CASSSTRNEQFF. The CDR3 region has the DNA TGTGCCAGCAGTTCCACCAGGAATGAGCAGTTCTTC. J is TRBJ2-1 and V is TRBV12-3 or TRBV12-4; D remains ambiguous. CDR3 length: 12 amino acids. Deletions cut 4 bases from V and 7 bases from J, with 8 bases between.

The V gene is TRBV6-2 or TRBV6-3, the J gene TRBJ1-1; TRBD1 agrees at 7 bases. V dropped 4 bases and J dropped 3; count of bases not matched to a gene: 11. Germline assignment: CDR1 MNHEY and CDR2 SVGEGT. This CDR3 spans 16 amino acids. The CDR3 DNA reads TGTGCCAGCAGTTCACCTACCGGGACAGAGTACACTGAAGCTTTCTTT. Its protein is CASSSPTGTEYTEAFF.

The chain recombines TRBV6-5 with TRBJ1-3; TRBD1 agrees at 7 bases. CDR3 length equals 13 residues. Unmatched junction bases numbered 3, after V lost 6 bases and J lost 4 bases. The germline gives CDR1 MNHEY, CDR2 SVGAGI. The CDR3 reads CASRGTAGNTIYF. The DNA of the CDR3 is TGTGCCAGCAGAGGGACAGCAGGAAACACCATATATTTT.

CDR3 protein: CSVRRDRYPYEQYF. The CDR3 DNA follows: TGCAGCGTCCGCCGGGACAGGTATCCCTACGAGCAGTACTTC. The chain is built from TRBV29-1 and TRBJ2-7; 8 positions agree with TRBD1. The CDR3 has 14 amino acids. Trimming took 6 bases from V and 2 from J; bases not matched to a gene: 9. CDR1 is SQVTM and CDR2 is ANQGSEA in the germline V gene.

The rearrangement joins TRBV28 to TRBJ2-7, with 11 positions matching TRBD2. The CDR3 sequence is 15 residues long. Germline V gene lookup returns CDR1 MDHEN and CDR2 SYDVKM. J gave up 5 bases and V 10 bases, and 13 bases lay outside the gene matches. The CDR3 DNA is TGTGCCACCCTACCCCCCTTTAGCGGGAGGGACGAGCAGTACTTC. Its protein is CATLPPFSGRDEQYF. The full variable domain, in which reference TRBV28 and TRBJ2-7 provide the parts outside the CDR3, is DVKVTQSSRYLVKRTGEKVFLECVQDMDHENMFWYRQDPGLGLRLIYFSYDVKMKEKGDIPEGYSVSREKKERFSLILESASTNQTSMYLCATLPPFSGRDEQYFGPGTRLTVT.

The V and J genes are TRBV4-1 and TRBJ2-3; D may be TRBD2 (5 bases). Between the trimmed V and J ends, which lost 1 base and 6 bases, there was a span of 14 bases. The CDR3 length is 15 residues. Germline V CDR1 and CDR2: MGHRA, YSYEKL. This chain's CDR3 is CASSQVLASSDTQYF. The DNA of the CDR3 is TGCGCCAGCAGCCAAGTGTTGGCTAGCAGCGATACGCAGTATTTT.

The J gene is TRBJ2-7, the V gene TRBV19; tentatively, D is TRBD2 (6 bases). The germline V gene has CDR1 LNHDA and CDR2 SQIVND (reference sequence). V was clipped by 8 bases and J by 3 bases, with 17 bases between them. The CDR3 consists of 14 residues. The CDR3 spells CASQKAEGIYEQYF. CDR3 DNA: TGTGCCAGTCAAAAAGCGGAGGGGATCTACGAGCAGTACTTC.

The chain employs TRBV28 and TRBJ2-4; 9 bases match TRBD2. The V gene's germline CDR1 is MDHEN and CDR2 SYDVKM. J gave up 0 bases and V 10 bases, and 10 bases lay outside the gene matches. The CDR3 sequence is 16 residues long. CDR3 in DNA: TGTGCCACGGGGGCGGGAGGGACCTTAGCCAAAAACATTCAGTACTTC. Translated: CATGAGGTLAKNIQYF.

The V call is TRBV3-1 (or the pseudogene TRBV3-2), the J call TRBJ1-6; 8 positions agree with TRBD1. This CDR3 has 15 residues. The V gene end was trimmed by 4 bases and the J gene end by 9 bases; junction bases not matched to a gene: 8. Per germline, CDR1 LGHDT and CDR2 YNNKEL (reference sequence). The CDR3 nucleotides read TGTGCCAGCAGCCTAACAGGGGGGTTGGGTTCACCCCTCCACTTT. Its protein is CASSLTGGLGSPLHF.

V usage is TRBV5-1 and J usage is TRBJ2-1; 8 bases map to TRBD1. Germline loops: CDR1 SGHRS, CDR2 YFSETQ. Trimming cost V 4 bases and J 5 bases; bases outside gene matches: 8. This CDR3 has 15 amino acids. For the CDR3, the DNA is TGCGCCAGCAGCCAGGGGACAGGACGAAACAATGAGCAGTTCTTC. Residues: CASSQGTGRNNEQFF.

The J gene is TRBJ1-5, the V gene TRBV12-3 or TRBV12-4, with TRBD1 matching 8 bases. With 6 bases clipped from V and 9 bases from J, the junction kept 7 bases outside the gene matches. The CDR3 contains 13 residues. The CDR3 here is CASRRTGQGPQHF. Written as DNA, the CDR3 is TGTGCCAGCAGAAGGACAGGGCAAGGGCCCCAGCATTTT.

J is TRBJ1-2 and V is TRBV27; D possibly corresponds to TRBD1 (5 bases). The V gene lost 6 bases and the J gene lost 13 bases, with 12 bases spanning the gap. The CDR3 totals 10 residues. Germline loops: CDR1 MNHEY, CDR2 SMNVEV (reference sequence). DNA for the CDR3: TGTGCCAGCAGGTTACAGGCCCTCACCTTC. Translated, it gives CASRLQALTF.

This chain connects TRBV2 to TRBJ2-7; 8 nucleotides agree with TRBD1. V trimming: 6 bases; J trimming: 0 bases; junction bases outside the gene matches: 7. Per germline, CDR1 SNHLY and CDR2 FYNNEI. The CDR3 spans 15 residues. The CDR3 coding sequence is TGTGCCAGCAGCTCCGACAGGGGTAACTCCTACGAGCAGTACTTC. Protein sequence: CASSSDRGNSYEQYF.

This sequence joins TRBV7-2 and TRBJ2-3; D may be TRBD2 (6 bases). The CDR3 runs to 15 residues. The germline V and J ends were trimmed by 3 bases and 0 bases, with 10 bases remaining between them. Germline V gene data show CDR1 as SGHTA and CDR2 as FQGNSA. CDR3: CASSFRDLSTDTQYF. The CDR3 DNA is TGTGCCAGCAGCTTTCGGGACTTAAGCACAGATACGCAGTATTTT. Filled out from reference TRBV7-2 and TRBJ2-3, the complete variable domain reads GAGVSQSPSNKVTEKGKDVELRCDPISGHTALYWYRQSLGQGLEFLIYFQGNSAPDKSGLPSDRFSAERTGGSVSTLTIQRTQQEDSAVYLCASSFRDLSTDTQYFGPGTRLTVL.

The V gene is TRBV4-1, the J gene TRBJ2-5, with 9 bases that match TRBD2. V dropped 0 bases and J dropped 0; count of bases not matched to a gene: 5. The germline V gene has CDR1 MGHRA and CDR2 YSYEKL. This CDR3 contains 17 residues. The CDR3 region has the DNA TGCGCCAGCAGCCAAGATTGGCCTAGCGGGGACCAAGAGACCCAGTACTTC. As protein: CASSQDWPSGDQETQYF.

The V call is TRBV15, the J call TRBJ1-1; no definite D call. The germline V gene has CDR1 LNHNV and CDR2 YYDKDF (reference sequence). The CDR3 runs 16 residues. The V end lost 0 bases, the J end lost 4 bases, and 15 bases lay between the germline ends. In nucleotides, the CDR3 is TGTGCCACCAGCAGAGATCGGTATGACGGCGGCACTGAAGCTTTCTTT. Amino acid sequence: CATSRDRYDGGTEAFF.

The genes are TRBV19 and TRBJ2-7; 8 nucleotides agree with TRBD2. CDR1 and CDR2 from the germline V gene are LNHDA and SQIVND (reference sequence). Trimming removed 4 bases from V and 2 bases from J; junction bases left unmatched: 7. The CDR3 is 15 residues long. CDR3 residues: CASSRLAGSTYEQYF. For the CDR3, the DNA is TGTGCCAGTAGTAGGCTAGCGGGTTCTACCTACGAGCAGTACTTC. The full variable domain, completed using reference TRBV19 and TRBJ2-7, is DGGITQSPKYLFRKEGQNVTLSCEQNLNHDAMYWYRQDPGQGLRLIYYSQIVNDFQKGDIAEGYSVSREKKESFPLTVTSAQKNPTAFYLCASSRLAGSTYEQYFGPGTRLTVT.

The chain recombines TRBV29-1 with TRBJ2-7; 7 positions match TRBD1. V lost 6 bases, J lost 3 bases, and 11 bases stayed unmatched. CDR3 length: 14 residues. The germline gives CDR1 SQVTM, CDR2 ANQGSEA. The CDR3 DNA follows: TGCAGCGTCGCCCAGGGACAGAGCCTCTACGAGCAGTACTTC. Its protein is CSVAQGQSLYEQYF.